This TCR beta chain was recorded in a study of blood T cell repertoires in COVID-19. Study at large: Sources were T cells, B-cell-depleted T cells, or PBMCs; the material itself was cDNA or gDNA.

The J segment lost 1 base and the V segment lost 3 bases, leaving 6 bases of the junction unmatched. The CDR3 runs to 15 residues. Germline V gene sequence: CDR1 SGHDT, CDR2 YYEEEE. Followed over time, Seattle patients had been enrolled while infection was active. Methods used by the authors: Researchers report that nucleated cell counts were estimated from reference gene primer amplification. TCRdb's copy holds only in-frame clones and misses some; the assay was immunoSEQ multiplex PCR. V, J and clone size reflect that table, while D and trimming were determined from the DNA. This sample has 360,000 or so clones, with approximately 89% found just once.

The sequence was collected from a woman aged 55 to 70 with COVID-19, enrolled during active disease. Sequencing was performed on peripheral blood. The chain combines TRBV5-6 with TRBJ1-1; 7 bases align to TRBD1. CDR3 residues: CASSWGDRSNTEAFF. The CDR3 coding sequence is TGTGCCAGCAGCTGGGGGGACAGATCGAACACTGAAGCTTTCTTT.